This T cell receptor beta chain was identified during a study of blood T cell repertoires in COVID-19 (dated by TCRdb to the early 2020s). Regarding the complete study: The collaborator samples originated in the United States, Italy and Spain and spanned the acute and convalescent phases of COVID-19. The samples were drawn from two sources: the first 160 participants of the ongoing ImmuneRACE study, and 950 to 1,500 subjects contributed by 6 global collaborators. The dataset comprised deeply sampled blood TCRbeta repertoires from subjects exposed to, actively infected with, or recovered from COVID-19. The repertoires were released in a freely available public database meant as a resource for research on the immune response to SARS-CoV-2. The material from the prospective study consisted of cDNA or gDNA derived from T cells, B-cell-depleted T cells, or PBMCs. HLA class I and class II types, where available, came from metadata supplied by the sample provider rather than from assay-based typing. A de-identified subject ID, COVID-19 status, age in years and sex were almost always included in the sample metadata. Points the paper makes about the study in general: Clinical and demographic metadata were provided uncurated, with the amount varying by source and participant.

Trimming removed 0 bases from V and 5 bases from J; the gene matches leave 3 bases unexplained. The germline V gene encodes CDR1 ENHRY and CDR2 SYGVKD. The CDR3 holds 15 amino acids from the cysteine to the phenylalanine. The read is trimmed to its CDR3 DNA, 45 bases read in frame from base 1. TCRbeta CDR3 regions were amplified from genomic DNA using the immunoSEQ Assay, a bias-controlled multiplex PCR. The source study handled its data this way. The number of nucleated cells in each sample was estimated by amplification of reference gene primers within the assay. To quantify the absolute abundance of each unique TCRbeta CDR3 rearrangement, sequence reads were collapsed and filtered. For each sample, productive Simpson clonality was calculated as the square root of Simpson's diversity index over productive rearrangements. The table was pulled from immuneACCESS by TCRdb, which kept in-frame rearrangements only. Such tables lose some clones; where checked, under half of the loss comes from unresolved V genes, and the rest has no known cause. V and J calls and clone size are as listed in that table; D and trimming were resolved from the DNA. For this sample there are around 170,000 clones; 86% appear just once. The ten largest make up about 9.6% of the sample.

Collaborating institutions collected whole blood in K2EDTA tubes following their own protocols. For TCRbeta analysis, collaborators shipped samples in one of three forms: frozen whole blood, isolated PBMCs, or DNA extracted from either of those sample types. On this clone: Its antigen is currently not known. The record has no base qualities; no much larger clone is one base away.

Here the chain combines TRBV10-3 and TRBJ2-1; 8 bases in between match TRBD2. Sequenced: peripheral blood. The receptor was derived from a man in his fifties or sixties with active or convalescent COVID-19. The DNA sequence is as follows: TGTGCCATCAGTGAGTCGAGCGGGAGTAACAATGAGCAGTTCTTC. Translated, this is CAISESSGSNNEQFF.